These T cell receptor beta chains were read from a single sample in a study of blood T cell repertoires in COVID-19. TCRdb's table, derived via immunoSEQ multiplex PCR, lists solely in-frame clones and lacks some. The table has about 280,000 clones, approximately 90% seen once. The sequenced sample consisted of PBMCs or T cells enriched from blood (not recorded which). The source is a woman between 55 and 75 years old in a cohort exposed to, infected with or recovered from COVID-19 (not recorded which). Each CDR3 is given with its conserved first and last residue. The D gene is left open where the match is weak. Not all rows give a size; the values are once, few, many and, for expanded clones, a class.

CDR3nt | CDR3aa | j_gene | d_gene | abundance | v_gene
TGCGCCAGCAGCCCCGAGCCACAGGGGACCTACGAGCAGTACTTC | CASSPEPQGTYEQYF | TRBJ2-7 | TRBD1 | . | TRBV5-1
TGTGCCAGCACGGGCACAGGGCTGGGTGAAGCTTTCTTT | CASTGTGLGEAFF | TRBJ1-1 | . | . | TRBV2
TGCAGCGTTGAAGTCGGCAGGGGGCAGGGGGCGAGGATTTTT | CSVEVGRGQGARIF | TRBJ1-1 | TRBD1 | . | TRBV29-1
TGTGCTAGCAGCTTAGGAGCGGGTCTCCAAGAGACCCAGTACTTC | CASSLGAGLQETQYF | TRBJ2-5 | . | . | TRBV7-7
TGTGCCACGGCACTGGGACAGGGGGTTGAGACCCAGTACTTC | CATALGQGVETQYF | TRBJ2-5 | TRBD1 | . | TRBV24-1
TGTGCCAGCAGCCGTGCTAACTATGGCTACACCTTC | CASSRANYGYTF | TRBJ1-2 | . | . | TRBV28
TGTGCCAGCAGTGGGACCGGACTAGCGGCCTACAATGAGCAGTTCTTC | CASSGTGLAAYNEQFF | TRBJ2-1 | TRBD2 | few | TRBV6-4
TGTGCCAGCAGTGAATATGGGGGACAGGGATCAGGAGAGACCCAGTACTTC | CASSEYGGQGSGETQYF | TRBJ2-5 | TRBD1 | . | TRBV25-1
TGTGCCAGCAGCTTCGGGCTAGCGGGAGAAGAGACCCAGTACTTC | CASSFGLAGEETQYF | TRBJ2-5 | TRBD2 | once | TRBV5-4
TGTGCCAGCAGCCCCAGCGGAGGACAAGAGACCCAGTACTTC | CASSPSGGQETQYF | TRBJ2-5 | . | . | TRBV9
TGTGCCAGCTCACCTGGCAAAGAGACCCAGTACTTC | CASSPGKETQYF | TRBJ2-5 | . | . | TRBV18
TGTGCCAGCAACCCCCGGGGGTTTGTCACAGATACGCAGTATTTT | CASNPRGFVTDTQYF | TRBJ2-3 | . | . | TRBV28
TGTGCCAGCAGCTTAGAGCCAGGAAGCTACGAGCAGTACTTC | CASSLEPGSYEQYF | TRBJ2-7 | . | . | TRBV7-8
TGTGCCAGCAGCTCTACAAAACTAGCGGGGTACAATGAGCAGTTCTTC | CASSSTKLAGYNEQFF | TRBJ2-1 | TRBD2 | . | TRBV5-6
TGCGCCAGCAGCTTGCCCGGCAGGGGGGACAATGAGCAGTTCTTC | CASSLPGRGDNEQFF | TRBJ2-1 | . | . | TRBV5-1
TGTGCCAGCTCCCCTAGCGGGGGAGGGCTTAATGAGCAGTTCTTC | CASSPSGGGLNEQFF | TRBJ2-1 | TRBD2 | few | TRBV18
TGCGCCAGCGGGTTAAGGGGAACATATAGCAATCAGCCCCAGCATTTT | CASGLRGTYSNQPQHF | TRBJ1-5 | . | . | TRBV10-1
TGTGCCAGCAGCTTGGACGGAGCATCCTACGAGCAGTACTTC | CASSLDGASYEQYF | TRBJ2-7 | . | . | TRBV5-6
TGTGCCAGCAGGGTGAGCTCCTATAATTCACCCCTCCACTTT | CASRVSSYNSPLHF | TRBJ1-6 | . | . | TRBV28
TGCGCCAGCAGTGGGCGGGTACCTTCCAATGAGCAGTTCTTC | CASSGRVPSNEQFF | TRBJ2-1 | . | . | TRBV10-2
TGTGCCAGCAGCGGGACTAGCCGTCCCACAGATACGCAGTATTTT | CASSGTSRPTDTQYF | TRBJ2-3 | TRBD2 | . | TRBV2
TGTGCCAGCAGCGCGTGGGGACAGGACACCCTGCGGGATTCACCCCTCCACTTT | CASSAWGQDTLRDSPLHF | TRBJ1-6 | TRBD1 | . | TRBV7-9
TGTGCCAGCAGTGACGAATACTGGACAGGGGTCTCTGGCTACACCTTC | CASSDEYWTGVSGYTF | TRBJ1-2 | TRBD1 | . | TRBV6-4
TGCGCCAGCAGCCAGCGGGAGAGAGGCACAGATACGCAGTATTTT | CASSQRERGTDTQYF | TRBJ2-3 | TRBD2 | . | TRBV10-1
TGTGCCAGCAGTGCGACAGGGGGTCTAGGCAATCAGCCCCAGCATTTT | CASSATGGLGNQPQHF | TRBJ1-5 | TRBD1 | . | TRBV28
TGTGCCAGCAGTGGACAGGGATTACAGCCCCAGCATTTT | CASSGQGLQPQHF | TRBJ1-5 | TRBD1 | . | TRBV2
TGTGCCAGCAGCCAAGATTTGGGAGGTGGGGCCTACGAGCAGTACTTC | CASSQDLGGGAYEQYF | TRBJ2-7 | . | . | TRBV4-2
TGTGCCAGCAGTCGGGGGATGGTGTATGAGCAGTTCTTC | CASSRGMVYEQFF | TRBJ2-1 | . | once | TRBV6-2/TRBV6-3
TGTGCCAGCAGCTTCGACTGGGGGACTAGCGGGAGGGACTACGAGCAGTACTTC | CASSFDWGTSGRDYEQYF | TRBJ2-7 | TRBD2 | . | TRBV5-5
TGTGCCAGCACTGGACAGGGGGTGTACAATGAGCAGTTCTTC | CASTGQGVYNEQFF | TRBJ2-1 | TRBD1 | . | TRBV6-5
TGTGCCAGCAGCTTAATTGTAACGGGAGTATCGTACAATGAGCAGTTCTTC | CASSLIVTGVSYNEQFF | TRBJ2-1 | . | . | TRBV5-6
TGTGCCAGTTCTACGGACAGAACCTACGAGCAGTACTTC | CASSTDRTYEQYF | TRBJ2-7 | . | few | TRBV19
TGTGCCAGCAGCTTAGGTGGGGGAGGACAGGATGCTTATGAAAAACTGTTTTTT | CASSLGGGGQDAYEKLFF | TRBJ1-4 | TRBD1 | once | TRBV11-2
TGTGCCAGCAGCTGGGGACAGGGGGGAGAGACCCAGTACTTC | CASSWGQGGETQYF | TRBJ2-5 | TRBD1 | . | TRBV7-8
TGTGCCAGCAGTGAAAGGGTGCAGGGGGTTTCACCCCTCCACTTT | CASSERVQGVSPLHF | TRBJ1-6 | TRBD1 | once | TRBV25-1
TGTGCCAGTAGTATCCGACAGGGAAGCACTGAAGCTTTCTTT | CASSIRQGSTEAFF | TRBJ1-1 | TRBD1 | . | TRBV19
TGTGCCAGCAGCCCGGCTCGGGGACTAGCGGGCTTAGGCACAGATACGCAGTATTTT | CASSPARGLAGLGTDTQYF | TRBJ2-3 | TRBD2 | . | TRBV7-9
TGTGCCAGCAGCCTGCGGACTGAAGCTTTCTTT | CASSLRTEAFF | TRBJ1-1 | . | . | TRBV3-1/TRBV3-2
TGCAGCGTTGCCGGCATCAGCGGCTCCTACAATGAGCAGTTCTTC | CSVAGISGSYNEQFF | TRBJ2-1 | . | . | TRBV29-1
TGTGCCAGCAGCAAAGGGACAGGGGGCAATGAGCAGTTCTTC | CASSKGTGGNEQFF | TRBJ2-1 | TRBD1 | . | TRBV6-6
TGTGCCAGCAGCATTTATATTCCCTCTGGAAACACCATATATTTT | CASSIYIPSGNTIYF | TRBJ1-3 | . | . | TRBV21-1
TGTGCCAGCAGCCAAGACTCGGGACTAGCGGGAGGTCTCACTCAGTTCTTC | CASSQDSGLAGGLTQFF | TRBJ2-1 | TRBD2 | . | TRBV4-2
TGTGCCAGCTCACCGGGACTAGCGGAGTACAATGAGCAGTTCTTC | CASSPGLAEYNEQFF | TRBJ2-1 | TRBD2 | . | TRBV18
TGTGCCAGCAGCCAAGTTGCTGTACGCGATGAGCAGTTCTTC | CASSQVAVRDEQFF | TRBJ2-1 | . | . | TRBV4-2
TGTGCCAGCAGTACAGCTTCCCGGAGCAATCAGCCCCAGCATTTT | CASSTASRSNQPQHF | TRBJ1-5 | . | . | TRBV6-2/TRBV6-3
TGTGCCAGCAGCCGGGACAGGGGGCGCGGTACTGAAGCTTTCTTT | CASSRDRGRGTEAFF | TRBJ1-1 | TRBD1 | few | TRBV13
TGCAGCGTTGCGGGAGGGCCAAAAGATACGCAGTATTTT | CSVAGGPKDTQYF | TRBJ2-3 | TRBD2 | once | TRBV29-1
TGTGCCAGCCTACTCAGGGGAGGGACTGAAGCTTTCTTT | CASLLRGGTEAFF | TRBJ1-1 | . | . | TRBV27
TGTGCCAGCAGCTTGGTCGGGGGAGGGCCCTCAGATACGCAGTATTTT | CASSLVGGGPSDTQYF | TRBJ2-3 | TRBD2 | . | TRBV5-4